These 28 T cell receptor beta chains share one sample of origin, sequenced in a study of cytomegalovirus exposure and HLA in healthy donors. Use of 60 Vbeta and 13 Jbeta primers characterized the PCR. Sequencing was performed with immunoSEQ multiplex PCR; in TCRdb, only in-frame clones are kept and a portion is missing. The table has about 150,000 clones, over 70% seen once. The sample comprised PBMCs. Receptors originate from a man aged 30 to 39 in good health and CMV-seronegative.

The count of this clone is one. The rearrangement joins TRBV7-9 to TRBJ1-3; possibly TRBD1 for D (5 bases). Germline-derived CDR1 and CDR2 are SEHNR and FQNEAQ (reference sequence). Trimming left V 2 bases short and J 7 bases short, with 15 bases between. The CDR3 totals 15 residues. The CDR3 protein is CASSLNIRGGNTIYF. The DNA for the CDR3 is TGTGCCAGCAGCTTAAATATAAGGGGAGGGAACACCATATATTTT.

This clone appeared a few times. This chain uses TRBV19 with TRBJ1-2, with TRBD1 identical over 8 bases. The length of the CDR3 is 12 residues. Germline V gives CDR1 LNHDA, CDR2 SQIVND (reference sequence). Trimming removed 6 bases from V and 5 bases from J; junction bases left unmatched: 2. CDR3 loop: CASRDREYGYTF. The CDR3 DNA reads as TGTGCCAGTAGGGACAGGGAATATGGCTACACCTTC.

A note on this clone: Compared with germline, one end of the junction differs, possibly owing to a read error. The rearrangement joins TRBV9 to TRBJ1-5, with 8 bases matching TRBD1. The germline V gene has CDR1 SGDLS and CDR2 YYNGEE. This CDR3 comprises 12 residues. This CDR3 is CASGQGDQPQNF. The CDR3 DNA reads TGTGCCAGCGGACAGGGCGATCAGCCCCAGAATTTT.

The rearrangement joins TRBV6-1 to TRBJ1-5, with D perhaps TRBD1 (5 bases). The CDR3 covers 15 residues. Trimming took off 4 bases at V and 3 bases at J, with 13 bases between the two ends. CDR1 is MNHNS and CDR2 is SASEGT in the germline V gene. Here the CDR3 DNA reads TGTGCCAGCAGTGGCGCCCGGGACTACAATCAGCCCCAGCATTTT. Protein product: CASSGARDYNQPQHF.

V is TRBV18 and J is TRBJ1-3; perhaps TRBD1 as D (6 bases). Germline values: CDR1 KGHSH, CDR2 LQKENI. V lost 1 base and J lost 0, with 13 bases in between. The CDR3 runs to 17 residues. CDR3 protein: CASSPLSGAISGNTIYF. CDR3 coding DNA: TGTGCCAGCTCACCACTTTCAGGGGCCATCTCTGGAAACACCATATATTTT.

The rearrangement joins TRBV27 to TRBJ1-5, with 8 nucleotides matching TRBD1. Unmatched junction bases numbered 4, after V lost 8 bases and J lost 4 bases. From germline, CDR1 is MNHEY and CDR2 SMNVEV (reference sequence). The CDR3 has 13 residues. CDR3 bases: TGTGCCAGCGGGACAGGAGATAATCAGCCCCAGCATTTT. Translated: CASGTGDNQPQHF.

This chain links TRBV5-1 with TRBJ1-5, with a possible D match to TRBD1 (5 bases). Germline CDR1 and CDR2: SGHRS and YFSETQ. The CDR3 consists of 17 residues. The ends were cut back, 0 bases at V and 0 bases at J, with 13 bases in the middle. The CDR3 here is CASSLVGAGNSNQPQHF. In DNA, the CDR3 is TGCGCCAGCAGCTTGGTAGGGGCAGGAAATAGCAATCAGCCCCAGCATTTT.

Here the CDR3 reads CASSPRTGLIYEQYF. The DNA for the CDR3 is TGTGCCAGCAGTCCCAGGACTGGCCTTATCTACGAGCAGTACTTC. This chain joins TRBV7-9 and TRBJ2-7; a possible D gene is TRBD2 (5 bases). There are 15 residues in the CDR3. V was clipped by 6 bases and J by 3 bases, with 18 bases between them. Germline V gene data show CDR1 as SEHNR and CDR2 as FQNEAQ (reference sequence). The full variable domain, its missing parts supplied by reference TRBV7-9 and TRBJ2-7, is DTGVSQNPRHKITKRGQNVTFRCDPISEHNRLYWYRQTLGQGPEFLTYFQNEAQLEKSRLLSDRFSAERPKGSFSTLEIQRTEQGDSAMYLCASSPRTGLIYEQYFGPGTRLTVT.

The genes are TRBV2 and TRBJ2-1, with 8 nucleotides matching TRBD1. Per the germline V gene, CDR1 is SNHLY and CDR2 is FYNNEI. V was pared by 8 bases and J by 1 base, with 4 bases of the junction left unmatched. CDR3 length equals 14 residues. The CDR3 reads CASGYRGSYNEQFF. CDR3 DNA sequence: TGTGCCAGCGGCTACAGGGGGTCCTACAATGAGCAGTTCTTC.

CDR3 in DNA: TGTGCCAGCACCCAAGAGGGAGGAACATACAATGAGCAGTTCTTC. Encoded protein: CASTQEGGTYNEQFF. The chain has TRBV2 and TRBJ2-1; tentative D call: TRBD2 (6 bases). The CDR3 spans 15 residues. CDR1 and CDR2 from the germline V gene are SNHLY and FYNNEI. Trimming cost V 7 bases and J 4 bases, with 17 bases left between them.

The rearrangement joins TRBV5-5 to TRBJ1-6; D is unresolved. CDR1 SGHKS and CDR2 YYEKEE come from the germline V gene (reference sequence). CDR3 length equals 15 residues. The V gene lost 0 bases and the J gene lost 4 bases, with 8 bases spanning the gap. The CDR3 is CASSLEGGYNSPLHF. CDR3 DNA sequence: TGTGCCAGCAGCTTGGAAGGAGGATATAATTCACCCCTCCACTTT.

V and J are TRBV28 and TRBJ2-1; D is possibly TRBD1 (5 bases). The ends were cut back, 5 bases at V and 9 bases at J, with 11 bases in the middle. Germline V gives CDR1 MDHEN, CDR2 SYDVKM. The CDR3 contains 12 residues. This CDR3 reads CASSTWTFEQFF. CDR3 nucleotide sequence: TGTGCCAGCAGTACCTGGACATTTGAGCAGTTCTTC.

This clone was seen once. The J gene is TRBJ2-4, the V gene TRBV27, with D perhaps matching TRBD2 (6 bases). CDR3 length equals 15 residues. Trimming removed 3 bases at V and 7 bases at J, with 16 bases between. Germline V gene data show CDR1 as MNHEY and CDR2 as SMNVEV (reference sequence). The CDR3 region has the DNA TGTGCCAGCAGTTTTGGGTATCTGGGGAGGAACATTCAGTACTTC. Translating gives CASSFGYLGRNIQYF.

The chain recombines TRBV7-2 with TRBJ1-2, with TRBD1 as a possible D gene (5 bases). Trimming took off 2 bases at V and 4 bases at J, with 14 bases between the two ends. The CDR3 consists of 15 residues. Germline CDR1 and CDR2: SGHTA and FQGNSA. CDR3 bases: TGTGCCAGCAGCTTAAAACAGGTGGCTACCTATGGCTACACCTTC. Amino acid sequence: CASSLKQVATYGYTF.

The chain recombines TRBV7-9 with TRBJ2-5; the match to TRBD2 covers 7 bases. The CDR3 is made up of 15 amino acids. V was clipped by 1 base and J by 0 bases; unmatched bases: 2. Looked up from germline, CDR1 is SEHNR and CDR2 is FQNEAQ (reference sequence). CDR3 sequence: CASSLERGNQETQYF. CDR3 DNA: TGTGCCAGCAGCTTAGAGCGGGGAAACCAAGAGACCCAGTACTTC.

The rearrangement uses TRBV25-1 and TRBJ1-1; D gene unclear. The CDR3 runs to 11 residues. Germline V gene sequence: CDR1 MGHDK, CDR2 SYGVNS. V gave up 7 bases and J gave up 4 bases, with 7 bases separating them. The CDR3 loop is CASNSGTEAFF. DNA for the CDR3: TGTGCCAGCAATTCAGGCACTGAAGCTTTCTTT.

The V and J genes are TRBV5-1 and TRBJ2-3, with 7 bases matching TRBD1. Germline-derived CDR1 and CDR2 are SGHRS and YFSETQ. Losses at the gene ends were 0 bases for V and 2 bases for J; bases not matched to a gene: 3. There are 15 residues in the CDR3. CDR3 loop: CASSLEGAVTDTQYF. The CDR3 region has the DNA TGCGCCAGCAGCTTGGAGGGGGCGGTCACAGATACGCAGTATTTT. Based on the CDR3 plus reference TRBV5-1 and TRBJ2-3, the full variable domain is KAGVTQTPRYLIKTRGQQVTLSCSPISGHRSVSWYQQTPGQGLQFLFEYFSETQRNKGNFPGRFSGRQFSNSRSEMNVSTLELGDSALYLCASSLEGAVTDTQYFGPGTRLTVL.

The chain employs TRBV25-1 and TRBJ2-2, with D perhaps TRBD2 (5 bases). Germline V CDR1 and CDR2: MGHDK, SYGVNS. This CDR3 is built from 14 residues. V lost 2 bases, J lost 4 bases, and 8 bases lay in between. The CDR3 region is CASSETGFTGELFF. In nucleotides, the CDR3 is TGTGCCAGCAGTGAAACGGGGTTCACCGGGGAGCTGTTTTTT.

The J gene is TRBJ2-7, the V gene TRBV7-2; 12 nucleotides align to TRBD2. V lost 1 base to trimming and J lost 5 bases; unmatched junction nucleotides: 9. In germline, CDR1 is SGHTA, CDR2 FQGNSA. CDR3 length: 17 amino acids. The CDR3 DNA reads TGTGCCAGCAGCTTAGGTCCTAGCGGGGGGGCCGATAACGAGCAGTACTTC. This translates into CASSLGPSGGADNEQYF.

The chain joins TRBV6-5 to TRBJ1-6; D not certain. Trimming removed 6 bases at V and 7 bases at J, with 10 bases between. CDR3 length: 13 residues. The germline V gene has CDR1 MNHEY and CDR2 SVGAGI. The CDR3 loop reads CASSLQQNSPLHF. The CDR3 bases are TGTGCCAGCAGCCTACAGCAGAATTCACCCCTCCACTTT.

The chain couples TRBV5-4 to TRBJ2-1; 8 nucleotides match TRBD1. The V gene's germline CDR1 is SGHNT and CDR2 YYREEE (reference sequence). Trimming removed 4 bases from V and 8 bases from J; junction bases left unmatched: 11. This CDR3 contains 15 residues. CDR3 nucleotides: TGTGCCAGCAGCCCCGGACAGGGAACCCCCCATGAGCAGTTCTTC. This sequence encodes CASSPGQGTPHEQFF.

This chain links TRBV6-5 with TRBJ2-7; perhaps TRBD2 as D (5 bases). The CDR3 is made up of 13 amino acids. The germline V gene encodes CDR1 MNHEY and CDR2 SVGAGI. V lost 5 bases to trimming and J lost 1 base, with 9 bases between them. The CDR3, as DNA: TGTGCCAGCAGTCCCCGGGGTTCCTACGAGCAGTACTTC. As protein: CASSPRGSYEQYF.

The V call is TRBV6-6, the J call TRBJ2-3; 8 bases are shared with TRBD2. Germline V gene sequence: CDR1 MNHNY, CDR2 SVGAGI (reference sequence). After removal of 2 bases from V and 1 base from J, the junction contained 2 bases not matched to a gene. CDR3 length equals 15 residues. CDR3 bases: TGTGCCAGCAGTTACGATAGCGGGGGCACAGATACGCAGTATTTT. Encoded protein: CASSYDSGGTDTQYF.

The J gene is TRBJ1-6, the V gene TRBV7-2; 7 positions agree with TRBD1. There are 16 residues in the CDR3. Germline lookup yields CDR1 SGHTA and CDR2 FQGNSA. The V segment lost 5 bases and the J segment 10 bases; nucleotides outside the gene matches: 14. CDR3 amino acids: CASSPRQGDLKSPLHF. DNA for the CDR3: TGTGCCAGCAGCCCTCGGCAGGGGGATTTAAAGTCACCCCTCCACTTT.

The chain couples TRBV2 to TRBJ2-1, with 15 bases lining up with TRBD2. This CDR3 region has 18 residues. V trimming: 4 bases; J trimming: 4 bases; junction bases outside the gene matches: 8. Germline V lookup: CDR1 SNHLY, CDR2 FYNNEI. The CDR3 bases are TGTGCCAGCAGTGCCGGGACTAGCGGGGGGAAGTGGTACAATGAGCAGTTCTTC. Its protein is CASSAGTSGGKWYNEQFF.

The J gene is TRBJ1-6, the V gene TRBV7-2, with a weak D call TRBD1 (6 bases). The CDR3 spans 15 residues. Trimming took off 6 bases at V and 7 bases at J, with 16 bases between the two ends. In germline, CDR1 is SGHTA, CDR2 FQGNSA. The CDR3 sequence is CASSSQGVRNSPLHF. DNA for the CDR3: TGTGCCAGCAGTTCACAGGGAGTAAGAAATTCACCCCTCCACTTT.

The chain employs TRBV19 and TRBJ2-5; the D is unclear. The V and J ends lost 6 bases and 0 bases respectively, with 11 bases between them. The CDR3 is made up of 14 amino acids. CDR1 and CDR2 (germline): LNHDA, SQIVND (reference sequence). The CDR3 reads CASRAPQNQETQYF. The CDR3 DNA reads TGTGCCAGTAGGGCACCTCAAAACCAAGAGACCCAGTACTTC.

CDR3 in DNA: TGTGCCAGCAGCTTAGTCCAGGGAGAGACCCAGTACTTC. This gives the protein CASSLVQGETQYF. This rearrangement joins TRBV7-9 to TRBJ2-5; tentatively, D is TRBD1 (5 bases). The CDR3 consists of 13 residues. V was pared by 1 base and J by 4 bases, with 7 bases between. Germline values: CDR1 SEHNR, CDR2 FQNEAQ (reference sequence). Using reference TRBV7-9 and TRBJ2-5 for the parts outside the CDR3, the full variable domain is DTGVSQNPRHKITKRGQNVTFRCDPISEHNRLYWYRQTLGQGPEFLTYFQNEAQLEKSRLLSDRFSAERPKGSFSTLEIQRTEQGDSAMYLCASSLVQGETQYFGPGTRLLVL.